A single sample gave rise to the 3 T cell receptor beta chains below, sequenced in a study of blood T cell repertoires in COVID-19. The protocol was immunoSEQ multiplex PCR, while the TCRdb copy is restricted to in-frame clones and leaves out a portion. The sample has 330,000 or so clones, around nine tenths seen once. The specimen sequenced was PBMCs or T cells enriched from blood (not recorded which). Receptors were obtained from a young woman who had been exposed to COVID-19.

This CDR3 reads CASSFTGKLGYTF. CDR3 DNA: TGTGCCAGCAGCTTCACAGGGAAGCTTGGCTACACCTTC. The J gene is TRBJ1-2, the V gene TRBV11-3; TRBD1 might be the D (6 bases). The V end was cut by 3 bases, the J end by 7 bases, with 12 bases between. Germline V CDR1 and CDR2: SGHNT, YENEEA. The CDR3 has 13 amino acids. Combining the CDR3 with reference TRBV11-3 and TRBJ1-2 gives the whole variable domain EAGVVQSPRYKIIEKKQPVAFWCNPISGHNTLYWYLQNLGQGPELLIRYENEEAVDDSQLPKDRFSAERLKGVDSTLKIQPAELGDSAVYLCASSFTGKLGYTFGSGTRLTVV.

The chain carries TRBV4-1 and TRBJ1-5; 7 nucleotides agree with TRBD1. The CDR3 is 16 residues long. With 3 bases clipped from V and 3 bases from J, the junction kept 8 bases outside the gene matches. Germline CDR1 and CDR2: MGHRA and YSYEKL. The DNA for the CDR3 is TGCGCCAGCAGCCATGACACCGACAGGGTCAATCAGCCCCAGCATTTT. It codes for CASSHDTDRVNQPQHF.

The J gene is TRBJ2-4, the V gene TRBV7-9, with 7 bases lining up with TRBD1. CDR1 and CDR2 (germline): SEHNR, FQNEAQ (reference sequence). CDR3 length: 16 amino acids. Trimming took 5 bases from V and 3 from J; bases not matched to a gene: 10. The CDR3: CASSHQQGMGKNIQYF. CDR3 coding DNA: TGTGCCAGCAGCCACCAACAGGGGATGGGCAAAAACATTCAGTACTTC.